Listed below are T cell receptor beta chains from one sample, sequenced in a study of T cell responses to AZD1222 COVID-19 vaccine. Data came from immunoSEQ multiplex PCR; TCRdb stores just in-frame clones and leaves some out. The sample yields 200,000 to 250,000 clones, about 94% seen once. Material: peripheral blood, obtained 28 days after the second dose of the MenACWY control vaccine. These receptors were taken from an adult who received the MenACWY meningococcal vaccine as a control. Each CDR3 is given with its conserved first and last residue. D genes are given only for firm matches. Size tells how often a clone was seen (once, few, many) or the class of an expanded clone, and some rows leave it out.

CDR3 protein: CASRPLRGLNTEAFF; CDR3 DNA: TGTGCCAGCAGGCCTTTAAGGGGTTTGAACACTGAAGCTTTCTTT; clone size: .; V gene: TRBV27; D gene: .; J gene: TRBJ1-1
CDR3 protein: CASSLEGHLPGETQYF; CDR3 DNA: TGCGCCAGCAGCTTGGAAGGGCACCTCCCAGGAGAGACCCAGTACTTC; clone size: .; V gene: TRBV5-1; D gene: .; J gene: TRBJ2-5
CDR3 protein: CASSLDTLGNSPLHF; CDR3 DNA: TGTGCCAGCAGCCTTGACACTTTGGGGAATTCACCCCTCCACTTT; clone size: .; V gene: TRBV5-8; D gene: .; J gene: TRBJ1-6
CDR3 protein: CASSYPTGAIGSVNTEAFF; CDR3 DNA: TGTGCCAGCAGTTACCCGACAGGGGCGATAGGCTCGGTGAACACTGAAGCTTTCTTT; clone size: .; V gene: TRBV6-2/TRBV6-3; D gene: TRBD1; J gene: TRBJ1-1
CDR3 protein: CASSQALYGYTF; CDR3 DNA: TGTGCCAGCAGCCAAGCGCTTTATGGCTACACCTTC; clone size: .; V gene: TRBV4-2; D gene: .; J gene: TRBJ1-2
CDR3 protein: CASSHETGVERSTIYF; CDR3 DNA: TGCGCCAGCAGCCACGAGACAGGGGTTGAACGGAGCACCATATATTTT; clone size: .; V gene: TRBV5-1; D gene: TRBD1; J gene: TRBJ1-3
CDR3 protein: CAGRILTGDLWHEQYF; CDR3 DNA: TGTGCCGGTCGTATTTTGACAGGGGACTTGTGGCACGAGCAGTACTTC; clone size: .; V gene: TRBV21-1; D gene: .; J gene: TRBJ2-7
CDR3 protein: CASSYSQQNEQFF; CDR3 DNA: TGTGCCAGCAGTTACTCCCAGCAGAATGAGCAGTTCTTC; clone size: once; V gene: TRBV6-6; D gene: .; J gene: TRBJ2-1
CDR3 protein: CASSDRDRGVNTEAFF; CDR3 DNA: TGTGCCAGCAGTGACAGGGACCGGGGAGTGAACACTGAAGCTTTCTTT; clone size: .; V gene: TRBV25-1; D gene: .; J gene: TRBJ1-1
CDR3 protein: CASSGLKGYGYTF; CDR3 DNA: TGTGCCAGCAGTGGCTTGAAGGGCTATGGCTACACCTTC; clone size: .; V gene: TRBV27; D gene: .; J gene: TRBJ1-2
CDR3 protein: CASSPMGQWAYGYTF; CDR3 DNA: TGTGCCAGCAGTCCGATGGGACAGTGGGCCTATGGCTACACCTTC; clone size: .; V gene: TRBV6-5; D gene: TRBD1; J gene: TRBJ1-2
CDR3 protein: CASSGGAAYEQYF; CDR3 DNA: TGCGCCAGCAGTGGGGGCGCCGCCTACGAGCAGTACTTC; clone size: once; V gene: TRBV5-1; D gene: .; J gene: TRBJ2-7
CDR3 protein: CASATSGTYEQYF; CDR3 DNA: TGTGCCAGCGCGACTAGCGGGACCTACGAGCAGTACTTC; clone size: .; V gene: TRBV6-5; D gene: TRBD2; J gene: TRBJ2-7
CDR3 protein: CASKGDTIYF; CDR3 DNA: TGTGCCAGCAAAGGAGACACCATATATTTT; clone size: .; V gene: TRBV2; D gene: .; J gene: TRBJ1-3
CDR3 protein: CATSRGTSGYSYEQYF; CDR3 DNA: TGTGCCACCAGCAGAGGGACTAGCGGGTACTCCTACGAGCAGTACTTC; clone size: few; V gene: TRBV15; D gene: TRBD2; J gene: TRBJ2-7
CDR3 protein: CASSPGEVTPLHF; CDR3 DNA: TGTGCCAGCAGCCCAGGGGAGGTAACACCCCTCCACTTT; clone size: .; V gene: TRBV7-2; D gene: .; J gene: TRBJ1-6
CDR3 protein: CAITGDRSLNTEAFF; CDR3 DNA: TGTGCCATCACCGGGGACAGGAGCCTGAACACTGAAGCTTTCTTT; clone size: .; V gene: TRBV10-3; D gene: TRBD1; J gene: TRBJ1-1
CDR3 protein: CASSYFEVSREQYF; CDR3 DNA: TGTGCCAGCAGTTACTTCGAAGTCTCAAGAGAGCAGTACTTC; clone size: once; V gene: TRBV6-5; D gene: .; J gene: TRBJ2-7
CDR3 protein: CASSQDRLAGTQYF; CDR3 DNA: TGTGCCAGCAGCCAAGATCGACTAGCGGGGACCCAGTACTTC; clone size: .; V gene: TRBV3-1/TRBV3-2; D gene: TRBD2; J gene: TRBJ2-5
CDR3 protein: CASSLGGIAYEQYF; CDR3 DNA: TGTGCCAGTAGTCTGGGGGGCATAGCCTACGAGCAGTACTTC; clone size: .; V gene: TRBV19; D gene: .; J gene: TRBJ2-7
CDR3 protein: CASSLYVIGIGYNEQFF; CDR3 DNA: TGTGCCAGCAGCTTGTATGTGATCGGGATCGGCTACAATGAGCAGTTCTTC; clone size: .; V gene: TRBV5-5; D gene: .; J gene: TRBJ2-1
CDR3 protein: CASSLTEDTEAFF; CDR3 DNA: TGTGCCAGCTCACTGACAGAAGACACTGAAGCTTTCTTT; clone size: .; V gene: TRBV18; D gene: .; J gene: TRBJ1-1
CDR3 protein: CASSFLREGRYEQYF; CDR3 DNA: TGTGCCAGCAGCTTTCTGAGGGAGGGCCGCTACGAGCAGTACTTC; clone size: .; V gene: TRBV7-2; D gene: TRBD2; J gene: TRBJ2-7
CDR3 protein: CASSRAGQHNEQFF; CDR3 DNA: TGTGCCAGCAGCAGAGCGGGACAGCACAATGAGCAGTTCTTC; clone size: .; V gene: TRBV7-9; D gene: .; J gene: TRBJ2-1
CDR3 protein: CASKDWDRSNQPQHF; CDR3 DNA: TGTGCCAGCAAGGACTGGGACAGAAGCAATCAGCCCCAGCATTTT; clone size: .; V gene: TRBV6-5; D gene: TRBD1; J gene: TRBJ1-5
CDR3 protein: CASSPGIYEQYF; CDR3 DNA: TGCGCCAGCAGTCCGGGCATCTACGAGCAGTACTTC; clone size: .; V gene: TRBV5-1; D gene: .; J gene: TRBJ2-7
CDR3 protein: CASSQVKAGWYYEQYF; CDR3 DNA: TGTGCCAGCAGCCAGGTCAAAGCGGGGTGGTACTACGAGCAGTACTTC; clone size: .; V gene: TRBV28; D gene: TRBD2; J gene: TRBJ2-7
CDR3 protein: CASNRGTENTGELFF; CDR3 DNA: TGTGCCAGCAATAGGGGGACAGAGAACACCGGGGAGCTGTTTTTT; clone size: .; V gene: TRBV19; D gene: TRBD1; J gene: TRBJ2-2
CDR3 protein: CASSVASGIYNEQFF; CDR3 DNA: TGTGCCAGCAGCGTAGCTAGCGGGATCTACAATGAGCAGTTCTTC; clone size: .; V gene: TRBV9; D gene: TRBD2; J gene: TRBJ2-1
CDR3 protein: CASSLGQGGASNEQFF; CDR3 DNA: TGTGCCAGCAGCTTGGGACAGGGTGGCGCTTCCAATGAGCAGTTCTTC; clone size: .; V gene: TRBV11-2; D gene: TRBD1; J gene: TRBJ2-1
CDR3 protein: CSVEDRGRITEAFF; CDR3 DNA: TGCAGCGTTGAGGACAGGGGGCGCATCACTGAAGCTTTCTTT; clone size: .; V gene: TRBV29-1; D gene: TRBD1; J gene: TRBJ1-1
CDR3 protein: CAWSLLDTQYF; CDR3 DNA: TGTGCCTGGAGCCTCCTTGATACGCAGTATTTT; clone size: once; V gene: TRBV30; D gene: .; J gene: TRBJ2-3
CDR3 protein: CASSFTGGNYGYTF; CDR3 DNA: TGTGCCAGCAGCTTTACAGGGGGTAACTATGGCTACACCTTC; clone size: .; V gene: TRBV5-4; D gene: TRBD1; J gene: TRBJ1-2
CDR3 protein: CASTTGGVGTEAFF; CDR3 DNA: TGTGCCAGCACCACCGGAGGGGTTGGGACTGAAGCTTTCTTT; clone size: .; V gene: TRBV2; D gene: .; J gene: TRBJ1-1
CDR3 protein: CASSPGTGYAGELFF; CDR3 DNA: TGTGCCAGCAGCCCGGGGACAGGGTACGCCGGGGAGCTGTTTTTT; clone size: .; V gene: TRBV28; D gene: TRBD1; J gene: TRBJ2-2
CDR3 protein: CASSQEGRWGTEQYF; CDR3 DNA: TGCGCCAGCAGCCAAGAGGGACGGTGGGGAACCGAGCAGTACTTC; clone size: few; V gene: TRBV4-1; D gene: .; J gene: TRBJ2-7
CDR3 protein: CASSTTGTGGIGANVLTF; CDR3 DNA: TGTGCCAGTAGTACTACCGGGACAGGGGGTATTGGGGCCAACGTCCTGACTTTC; clone size: .; V gene: TRBV19; D gene: TRBD1; J gene: TRBJ2-6
CDR3 protein: CAWTQVPFGYEQYF; CDR3 DNA: TGTGCCTGGACCCAGGTGCCCTTTGGCTACGAGCAGTACTTC; clone size: .; V gene: TRBV30; D gene: .; J gene: TRBJ2-7
CDR3 protein: CASTAGPQHF; CDR3 DNA: TGTGCCAGTACCGCTGGGCCCCAGCATTTT; clone size: .; V gene: TRBV19; D gene: .; J gene: TRBJ1-5
CDR3 protein: CASSTTGGNTIYF; CDR3 DNA: TGTGCCAGCAGCACTACGGGTGGAAACACCATATATTTT; clone size: once; V gene: TRBV7-9; D gene: .; J gene: TRBJ1-3
CDR3 protein: CASSRESSYNSPLHF; CDR3 DNA: TGCGCCAGCAGCCGGGAGAGCTCCTATAATTCACCCCTCCACTTT; clone size: once; V gene: TRBV5-1; D gene: .; J gene: TRBJ1-6
CDR3 protein: CASSQDPGTSGIFYNEQFF; CDR3 DNA: TGTGCCAGCAGCCAAGATCCCGGGACTAGCGGGATTTTCTACAATGAGCAGTTCTTC; clone size: .; V gene: TRBV3-1/TRBV3-2; D gene: TRBD2; J gene: TRBJ2-1
CDR3 protein: CASSYGTPAGTGELFF; CDR3 DNA: TGTGCCAGCAGCTACGGGACTCCCGCGGGAACCGGGGAGCTGTTTTTT; clone size: .; V gene: TRBV9; D gene: .; J gene: TRBJ2-2
CDR3 protein: CASSLGRLNTEAFF; CDR3 DNA: TGTGCCAGCAGCCTGGGACGGTTGAACACTGAAGCTTTCTTT; clone size: .; V gene: TRBV28; D gene: .; J gene: TRBJ1-1
CDR3 protein: CASAPGGTFTEAFF; CDR3 DNA: TGTGCCAGCGCGCCTGGGGGGACTTTCACTGAAGCTTTCTTT; clone size: .; V gene: TRBV19; D gene: .; J gene: TRBJ1-1
CDR3 protein: CASSEGLAGGPESYNEQFF; CDR3 DNA: TGTGCCAGCAGCGAAGGACTAGCGGGGGGGCCGGAATCCTACAATGAGCAGTTCTTC; clone size: .; V gene: TRBV7-9; D gene: TRBD2; J gene: TRBJ2-1
CDR3 protein: CAWRARGNSPLHF; CDR3 DNA: TGTGCCTGGAGGGCGAGGGGAAATTCACCCCTCCACTTT; clone size: .; V gene: TRBV30; D gene: .; J gene: TRBJ1-6
CDR3 protein: CATKGNYADEQYF; CDR3 DNA: TGTGCCACCAAGGGCAACTATGCGGACGAGCAGTACTTC; clone size: .; V gene: TRBV24-1; D gene: .; J gene: TRBJ2-7
CDR3 protein: CASSTRTSGSYEQYF; CDR3 DNA: TGTGCCAGTAGTACCAGGACTAGCGGGAGCTACGAGCAGTACTTC; clone size: .; V gene: TRBV19; D gene: TRBD2; J gene: TRBJ2-7
CDR3 protein: CASSEPRKAFF; CDR3 DNA: TGTGCCAGCAGTGAACCCCGTAAAGCTTTCTTT; clone size: .; V gene: TRBV2; D gene: .; J gene: TRBJ1-1